The clone carrying this TCR beta chain showed up just a few times. Antigen specificity is unknown. The record originates from a study of T-cell memory formation after mild COVID-19. Whole-study findings and limits: Contracting clones localized mainly to CM and EM when CD4+ and mainly to EMRA when CD8+. Second-wave clones peaking on day 37 lacked confirmed SARS-CoV-2 specificity.

TCRdb re-analysed the 5' RACE reads in MiXCR, keeping a single row per CDR3 protein. Among about 560,000 distinct CDR3 sequences listed, 15% to 20% were seen once. V gave up 4 bases and J gave up 4 bases; unmatched junction bases: 7. This CDR3 region has 14 residues. Germline-derived CDR1 and CDR2 are SQVTM and ANQGSEA. Sequencing used PBMCs or a T cell subset sorted from them (not recorded which). This clonotype was obtained from an adult woman who had mild COVID-19 (a few samples of this study predate the infection). Cell type and time point are not known. The rearrangement links TRBV29-1 to TRBJ1-5; 7 bases are shared with TRBD1. CDR3 in amino acids: CSVGEGGLNQPQHF. Written as DNA, the CDR3 is TGCAGCGTTGGGGAAGGGGGCTTGAATCAGCCCCAGCATTTT.